Below are 27 T cell receptor beta chains sequenced from a single sample in a study of T-cell memory formation after mild COVID-19. One entry per CDR3 protein results from TCRdb running MiXCR on the 5' RACE reads. The data show roughly 130,000 distinct CDR3 sequences, approximately 17% seen once. Source material: PBMCs or a T cell subset sorted from them (not recorded which). The receptor set was obtained from a man in his late teens or twenties who had mild COVID-19 (a few samples of this study predate the infection). Cell type and time point are not known.

The sample holds a few counts of this clonotype. The V gene is TRBV18, the J gene TRBJ1-4, with D perhaps matching TRBD1 (5 bases). Deletions cut 0 bases from V and 8 bases from J, with 22 bases between. Per the germline V gene, CDR1 is KGHSH and CDR2 is LQKENI. The CDR3 has 18 residues. The CDR3 DNA is TGTGCCAGCTCACCACCGAGTCAGCCGGGACTCGGAGGGGAAAAACTGTTTTTT. Translated, it gives CASSPPSQPGLGGEKLFF.

There are a few counts of this clonotype. The V call is TRBV7-2, the J call TRBJ2-1; 9 nucleotides align to TRBD2. The CDR3 covers 15 residues. In germline, CDR1 is SGHTA, CDR2 FQGNSA. The V gene end was trimmed by 4 bases and the J gene end by 7 bases; junction bases not matched to a gene: 8. The CDR3 reads CASSWGRGGLNEQFF. DNA for the CDR3: TGTGCCAGCAGCTGGGGGCGGGGGGGCCTGAATGAGCAGTTCTTC.

This clonotype was seen only a few times. The chain uses TRBV3-1 and TRBJ2-5, with D unresolved. The length of the CDR3 is 13 residues. V lost 0 bases, J lost 1 base, and 3 bases lay in between. Germline V gene lookup returns CDR1 LGHDT and CDR2 YNNKEL (reference sequence). CDR3: CASSQDLQETQYF. In DNA form, the CDR3 reads TGTGCCAGCAGCCAAGACCTCCAAGAGACCCAGTACTTC.

This clonotype occurred a few times. The chain joins TRBV20-1 to TRBJ2-3; 7 bases agree with TRBD2. Germline CDR1 DFQATT, CDR2 SNEGSKA (reference sequence). V lost 6 bases and J lost 10; bases outside the gene matches: 4. This CDR3 is built from 10 residues. CDR3: CSAASGPQYF. The CDR3 coding sequence is TGCAGTGCGGCTAGCGGTCCGCAGTATTTT.

This clonotype was detected only a few times. The chain recombines TRBV5-1 with TRBJ1-3; unclear D gene. This CDR3 is built from 15 residues. Germline CDR1 and CDR2: SGHRS and YFSETQ. Deletions cut 5 bases from V and 2 bases from J, with 14 bases between. CDR3 coding DNA: TGCGCCAGCAGTTTCCGGACGGGAACTGGAAACACCATATATTTT. Translation: CASSFRTGTGNTIYF.

Ten or more counts support this clonotype. The rearrangement links TRBV6-5 to TRBJ2-1; D is undetermined. The CDR3 covers 15 residues. Between the trimmed V and J ends, which lost 2 bases and 2 bases, there was a span of 10 bases. Per the germline V gene, CDR1 is MNHEY and CDR2 is SVGAGI. The CDR3 loop is CASSYGARTYNEQFF. The CDR3 region has the DNA TGTGCCAGCAGTTACGGCGCCAGGACCTACAATGAGCAGTTCTTC.

CDR3: CASSLPSSGQGQETQYF. CDR3 sequence (DNA): TGCGCCAGCAGCTTGCCTTCCTCGGGACAGGGGCAAGAGACCCAGTACTTC. The rearrangement uses TRBV5-1 and TRBJ2-5, with 10 positions matching TRBD1. The CDR3 has 17 amino acids. From germline, CDR1 is SGHRS and CDR2 YFSETQ. With 1 base clipped from V and 2 bases from J, the junction kept 8 bases outside the gene matches.

This clonotype occurred many times. The chain joins TRBV12-3 or TRBV12-4 to TRBJ1-5; TRBD1 might be the D (5 bases). V lost 2 bases and J lost 1, with 9 bases in between. The CDR3 runs 15 residues. CDR3 in amino acids: CASSLQGASNQPQHF. The CDR3 DNA follows: TGTGCCAGCAGTTTACAAGGGGCCAGCAATCAGCCCCAGCATTTT.

This chain connects TRBV5-5 to TRBJ2-6, with 8 bases matching TRBD1. V lost 6 bases to trimming and J lost 0 bases; unmatched junction nucleotides: 8. CDR1 and CDR2 (germline): SGHKS, YYEKEE (reference sequence). This CDR3 spans 17 amino acids. The CDR3 bases are TGTGCCAGCACCCCCAGCACAGGGGGCTCTGGGGCCAACGTCCTGACTTTC. Amino acid sequence: CASTPSTGGSGANVLTF.

CDR3 sequence: CASSLWHGRISTDTQYF. CDR3 coding DNA: TGTGCCAGCAGTTTATGGCATGGACGGATCAGCACAGATACGCAGTATTTT. The V gene is TRBV12-3 or TRBV12-4, the J gene TRBJ2-3; no firm D call. This CDR3 is 17 amino acids long. V was pared by 2 bases and J by 0 bases, with 15 bases between.

The rearrangement uses TRBV2 and TRBJ2-5; the D is unclear. The CDR3 is made up of 12 amino acids. Trimming took off 4 bases at V and 5 bases at J, with 8 bases between the two ends. Germline CDR1 SNHLY, CDR2 FYNNEI. CDR3 nucleotide sequence: TGTGCCAGCAGTGGAAGGCGGGAGACCCAGTACTTC. Amino acid sequence: CASSGRRETQYF.

The chain is built from TRBV14 and TRBJ2-1; no clear D. Germline CDR1 is SGHDN and CDR2 is FVKESK. The CDR3 is 15 amino acids. Trimming shortened V by 2 bases and J by 5 bases, and 13 bases separated the two germline ends. CDR3 in DNA: TGTGCCAGCAGCCAATTGGGGTTCCTCAACAATGAGCAGTTCTTC. As protein: CASSQLGFLNNEQFF.

The chain uses TRBV18 and TRBJ1-6, with 8 positions matching TRBD1. The CDR3 consists of 15 residues. Trimming removed 3 bases from V and 7 bases from J; junction bases left unmatched: 5. The germline V gene has CDR1 KGHSH and CDR2 LQKENI. CDR3 in DNA: TGTGCCAGCTCACCCAGACAGGGGAGGAATTCACCCCTCCACTTT. It encodes CASSPRQGRNSPLHF.

The chain combines TRBV18 with TRBJ2-3, with a possible D match to TRBD1 (6 bases). Deletions cut 4 bases from V and 4 bases from J, with 15 bases between. The CDR3 extends over 15 amino acids. Per the germline V gene, CDR1 is KGHSH and CDR2 is LQKENI. Here the CDR3 DNA reads TGTGCCAGCTCACTCAGGACAGCTGCCCCAGATACGCAGTATTTT. Its translation is CASSLRTAAPDTQYF. The whole variable domain, remainder taken from reference TRBV18 and TRBJ2-3, is NAGVMQNPRHLVRRRGQEARLRCSPMKGHSHVYWYRQLPEEGLKFMVYLQKENIIDESGMPKERFSAEFPKEGPSILRIQQVVRGDSAAYFCASSLRTAAPDTQYFGPGTRLTVL.

This clonotype appeared a few times. The chain uses TRBV7-9 and TRBJ2-1; D is possibly TRBD1 or TRBD2 (5 bases each). Germline V gene data show CDR1 as SEHNR and CDR2 as FQNEAQ (reference sequence). Trimming left V 2 bases short and J 6 bases short, with 17 bases between. This CDR3 spans 16 amino acids. CDR3 in amino acids: CASSLTRDPPGNEQFF. In DNA, the CDR3 is TGTGCCAGCAGCTTAACCAGGGACCCACCTGGCAATGAGCAGTTCTTC.

This clonotype was seen only a few times. The chain couples TRBV9 to TRBJ2-5, with 8 positions matching TRBD1. The germline gives CDR1 SGDLS, CDR2 YYNGEE. The CDR3 consists of 16 residues. The J segment lost 4 bases and the V segment lost 3 bases, leaving 11 bases of the junction unmatched. This chain's CDR3 is CASSAWTGNNVETQYF. In nucleotides, the CDR3 is TGTGCCAGCAGCGCGTGGACAGGGAACAATGTAGAGACCCAGTACTTC.

This clonotype has a handful of counts. V usage is TRBV20-1 and J usage is TRBJ1-4; a weak D match, TRBD1 (6 bases). The CDR3 covers 13 residues. V was shortened by 5 bases and J by 4 bases, with 11 bases between the two germline ends. Per germline, CDR1 DFQATT and CDR2 SNEGSKA (reference sequence). DNA of the CDR3: TGCAGTGCTCCCGGGACACTTAATGAAAAACTGTTTTTT. Translation gives CSAPGTLNEKLFF.

This clonotype came up once. V usage is TRBV6-2 or TRBV6-3 and J usage is TRBJ1-3; D uncertain. V shed 7 bases and J shed 0 bases, with 16 bases lying between them. CDR3 length: 16 residues. Germline-derived CDR1 and CDR2 are MNHEY and SVGEGT. The DNA for the CDR3 is TGTGCCAGCACCAGAGACGGCCAGTTCTCTGGAAACACCATATATTTT. Encoded protein: CASTRDGQFSGNTIYF.

This clonotype was detected only a few times. J is TRBJ2-5 and V is TRBV3-1; a weak D match, TRBD2 (6 bases). The length of the CDR3 is 13 residues. V dropped 4 bases and J dropped 3 bases, with 9 bases sitting between them. The germline gives CDR1 LGHDT, CDR2 YNNKEL (reference sequence). The CDR3 loop is CASSRGGEETQYF. DNA for the CDR3: TGTGCCAGCAGCCGCGGAGGGGAAGAGACCCAGTACTTC.

This clonotype was picked up a small number of times. The gene calls are TRBV7-2 and TRBJ2-1; the match to TRBD2 covers 13 bases. Germline-derived CDR1 and CDR2 are SGHTA and FQGNSA. The CDR3 is 17 amino acids. V shed 6 bases and J 5 bases; nucleotides not matched to a gene: 10. The chain's CDR3 is CASRLGTSGGAHNEQFF. DNA of the CDR3: TGTGCCAGCAGGCTTGGTACTAGCGGGGGGGCCCACAATGAGCAGTTCTTC.

This clonotype was counted a few times. This chain links TRBV3-1 with TRBJ2-5; 11 positions match TRBD2. V trimming: 3 bases; J trimming: 7 bases; junction bases outside the gene matches: 7. CDR3 size: 15 residues. Germline V gives CDR1 LGHDT, CDR2 YNNKEL (reference sequence). CDR3 loop: CASSHDTSGGRTQYF. CDR3 nucleotides: TGTGCCAGCAGCCACGACACTAGCGGGGGTAGGACCCAGTACTTC.

This chain joins TRBV7-3 and TRBJ1-1; D possibly corresponds to TRBD1 (6 bases). The germline CDR1 and CDR2 sequences are SGHTA and FQGTGA. This CDR3 comprises 12 residues. V was cut by 5 bases and J by 8 bases, with 12 bases left in between. Written as DNA, the CDR3 is TGTGCCAGCAGCGAACGGGGGCGGGAAGCTTTCTTT. It encodes CASSERGREAFF.

This chain connects TRBV20-1 to TRBJ2-1; 7 bases match TRBD2. Germline lookup yields CDR1 DFQATT and CDR2 SNEGSKA (reference sequence). This CDR3 has 15 residues. Germline trimming cut 5 bases from V and 10 bases from J; bases unmatched to any gene: 17. The CDR3 DNA is TGCAGTGCTTCTGCCTGGGCTAGCGGAGGTCAGGAGCAGTTCTTC. Its protein is CSASAWASGGQEQFF.

V and J are TRBV7-2 and TRBJ2-2; D perhaps matches TRBD2 (5 bases). Germline CDR1 SGHTA, CDR2 FQGNSA. The CDR3 length is 15 residues. The V end was cut by 5 bases, the J end by 4 bases, with 14 bases between. The CDR3 DNA reads as TGTGCCAGCAGCCCAGAGGTGGCGGGCACCGGGGAGCTGTTTTTT. Protein product: CASSPEVAGTGELFF. Looking up the rest from reference TRBV7-2 and TRBJ2-2 gives the full variable domain: GAGVSQSPSNKVTEKGKDVELRCDPISGHTALYWYRQSLGQGLEFLIYFQGNSAPDKSGLPSDRFSAERTGGSVSTLTIQRTQQEDSAVYLCASSPEVAGTGELFFGEGSRLTVL.

This clonotype was recorded many times. The rearrangement joins TRBV18 to TRBJ1-5; D possibly corresponds to TRBD1 (5 bases). The length of the CDR3 is 13 residues. The germline V and J ends were trimmed by 3 bases and 6 bases, with 9 bases remaining between them. Germline V lookup: CDR1 KGHSH, CDR2 LQKENI. In nucleotides, the CDR3 is TGTGCCAGCTCACCGGGGGGGGGTCAGCCCCAGCATTTT. Its translation is CASSPGGGQPQHF.

In this sample, this clonotype turned up a few times. The J gene is TRBJ2-3, the V gene TRBV7-2; tentative D call: TRBD2 (5 bases). Trimming took off 5 bases at V and 4 bases at J, with 13 bases between the two ends. The germline CDR1 and CDR2 sequences are SGHTA and FQGNSA. This CDR3 is built from 14 residues. This chain's CDR3 is CASSPWGSADTQYF. Here the CDR3 DNA reads TGTGCCAGCAGCCCCTGGGGTAGCGCAGATACGCAGTATTTT.

The chain employs TRBV28 and TRBJ2-2; the D gene is possibly TRBD1 (5 bases). V was trimmed by 6 bases and J by 1 base, leaving 12 bases between them. There are 15 residues in the CDR3. The germline V gene has CDR1 MDHEN and CDR2 SYDVKM. CDR3 nucleotides: TGTGCCAGCAGCAGGGCCCTTTGGAACACCGGGGAGCTGTTTTTT. Translating gives CASSRALWNTGELFF.